What follows describes a single T cell receptor (beta chain). Original processing methods: It was from reference gene primer amplification that nucleated cell counts were estimated. TCRdb keeps only in-frame clones here, not all; method: immunoSEQ multiplex PCR. The V and J calls and clone size are taken from that table; D and trimming were inferred from the DNA. In the table there are around 60,000 clones, roughly 71% of which are singletons. V was shortened by 0 bases and J by 7 bases, with 7 bases between the two germline ends. Germline V gene sequence: CDR1 LNHDA, CDR2 SQIVND (reference sequence). The CDR3 spans 13 residues. The entry originates in a study of blood T cell repertoires in COVID-19. On the study more broadly: Acute and convalescent COVID-19 samples came from the United States, Italy and Spain. PBMCs, B-cell-depleted T cells, or T cells provided the cDNA or gDNA that made up the material.

Sequenced sample: peripheral blood. The clonotype originates from a human donor in a cohort sampled during active COVID-19. The chain has TRBV19 and TRBJ2-4; D uncertain. CDR3 nucleotides: TGTGCCAGTAGTATAGAGGAGCGCAACATTCAGTACTTC. It specifies CASSIEERNIQYF.